The clone carrying this TCR beta chain came up a few times. What it binds is unknown. TCRB transcripts that were expressed got sequenced, as all of the isolated RNA had been reverse transcribed. Using immunoSEQ multiplex PCR, the repertoire was profiled, and TCRdb retains in-frame clones only, with some absent. Here the sample spans 680,000 or so clones, 15% to 17% being singletons. These data come from a study of beta chain features in type 1 diabetes. The overall study: In age, gender and cell yields, patients were similar to healthy donors. Sorted cells numbering some 110,000,000 were examined across all samples. Whole-study results and caveats: The study left unresolved whether HLA type influences TCRB rearrangement.

A single heparinised draw of roughly 110 mL on average was taken per donor. V lost 5 bases to trimming and J lost 5 bases; unmatched junction nucleotides: 15. The CDR3 is made up of 17 amino acids. From germline, CDR1 is MNHEY and CDR2 SMNVEV (reference sequence). This TCR was recovered from a young man in good health. The specimen sequenced was naive CD4+ T cells from blood. This chain joins TRBV27 and TRBJ1-2, with TRBD1 matching over 9 bases. CDR3 in amino acids: CASSPTSLTGGLYGYTF. DNA for the CDR3: TGTGCCAGCAGTCCCACCTCGCTTACAGGGGGCCTTTATGGCTACACCTTC.